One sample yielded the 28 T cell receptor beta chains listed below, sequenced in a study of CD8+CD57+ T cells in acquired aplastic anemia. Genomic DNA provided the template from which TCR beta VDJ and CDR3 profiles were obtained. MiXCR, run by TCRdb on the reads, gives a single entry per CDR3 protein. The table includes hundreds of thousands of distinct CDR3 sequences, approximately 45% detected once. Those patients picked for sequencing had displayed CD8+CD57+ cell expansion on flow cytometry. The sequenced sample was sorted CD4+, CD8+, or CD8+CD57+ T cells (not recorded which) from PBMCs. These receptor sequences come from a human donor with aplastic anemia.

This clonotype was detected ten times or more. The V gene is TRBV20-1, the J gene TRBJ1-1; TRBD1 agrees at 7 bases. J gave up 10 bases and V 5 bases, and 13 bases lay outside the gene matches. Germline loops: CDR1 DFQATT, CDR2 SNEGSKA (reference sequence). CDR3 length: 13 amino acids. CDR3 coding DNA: TGCAGTGCTCGTACGGACAGGTGGATTGGAGCTTTCTTT. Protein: CSARTDRWIGAFF.

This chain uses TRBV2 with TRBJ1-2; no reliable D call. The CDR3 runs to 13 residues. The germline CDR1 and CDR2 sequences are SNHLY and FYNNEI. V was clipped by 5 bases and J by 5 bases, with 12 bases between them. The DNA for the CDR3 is TGTGCCAGCAGTTACCAAAGCCCGTATGGCTACACCTTC. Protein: CASSYQSPYGYTF.

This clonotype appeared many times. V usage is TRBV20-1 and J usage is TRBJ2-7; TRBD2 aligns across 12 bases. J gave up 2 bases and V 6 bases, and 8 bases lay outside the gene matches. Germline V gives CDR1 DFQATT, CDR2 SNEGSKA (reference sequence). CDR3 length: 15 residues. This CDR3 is CSAARLAGETYEQYF. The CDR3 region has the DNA TGCAGTGCCGCACGACTAGCGGGAGAAACCTACGAGCAGTACTTC.

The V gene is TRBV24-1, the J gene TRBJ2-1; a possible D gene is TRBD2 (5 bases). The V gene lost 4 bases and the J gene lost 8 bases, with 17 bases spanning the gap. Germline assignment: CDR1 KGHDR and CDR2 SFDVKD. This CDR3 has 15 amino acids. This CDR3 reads CATSDPGSPRDEQFF. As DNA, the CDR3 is TGTGCCACCAGTGACCCGGGATCGCCGAGGGATGAGCAGTTCTTC.

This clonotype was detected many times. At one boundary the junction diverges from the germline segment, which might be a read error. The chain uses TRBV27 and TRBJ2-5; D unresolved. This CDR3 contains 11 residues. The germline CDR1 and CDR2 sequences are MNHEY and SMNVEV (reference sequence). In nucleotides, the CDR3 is TGCGCCAGCAGCTTTAGGGAGACCCAGTACTTC. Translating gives CASSFRETQYF.

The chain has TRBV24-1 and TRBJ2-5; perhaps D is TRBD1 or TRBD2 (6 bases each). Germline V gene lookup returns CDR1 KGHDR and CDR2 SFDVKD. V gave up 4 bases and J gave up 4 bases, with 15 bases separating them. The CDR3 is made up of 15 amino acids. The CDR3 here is CATSDRGQGRETQYF. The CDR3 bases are TGTGCCACCAGTGACCGGGGGCAGGGGCGAGAGACCCAGTACTTC.

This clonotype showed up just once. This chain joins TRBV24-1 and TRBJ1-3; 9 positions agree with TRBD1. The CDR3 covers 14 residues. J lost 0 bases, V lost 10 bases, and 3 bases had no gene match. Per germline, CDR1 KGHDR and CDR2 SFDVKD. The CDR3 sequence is CATGQGTSGNTIYF. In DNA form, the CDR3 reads TGTGCCACGGGACAGGGAACCTCTGGAAACACCATATATTTT.

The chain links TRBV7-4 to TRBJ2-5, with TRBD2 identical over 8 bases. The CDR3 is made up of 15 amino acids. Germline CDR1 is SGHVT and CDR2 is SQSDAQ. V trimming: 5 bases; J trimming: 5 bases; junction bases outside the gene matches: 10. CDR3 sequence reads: CASSTHDRGGETQYF. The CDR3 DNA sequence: TGTGCCAGCAGCACGCATGATCGGGGGGGGGAGACCCAGTACTTC. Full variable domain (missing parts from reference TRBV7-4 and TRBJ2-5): GAGVSQSPRYKVAKRGRDVALRCDSISGHVTLYWYRQTLGQGSEVLTYSQSDAQRDKSGRPSGRFSAERPERSVSTLKIQRTEQGDSAVYLCASSTHDRGGETQYFGPGTRLLVL.

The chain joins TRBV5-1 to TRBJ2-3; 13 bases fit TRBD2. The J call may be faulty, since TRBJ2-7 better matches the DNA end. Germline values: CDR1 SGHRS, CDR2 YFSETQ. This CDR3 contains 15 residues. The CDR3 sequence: CASSYGLAGASEQYV. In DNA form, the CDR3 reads TGCGCCAGCAGCTACGGACTAGCGGGAGCATCCGAGCAGTACGTC.

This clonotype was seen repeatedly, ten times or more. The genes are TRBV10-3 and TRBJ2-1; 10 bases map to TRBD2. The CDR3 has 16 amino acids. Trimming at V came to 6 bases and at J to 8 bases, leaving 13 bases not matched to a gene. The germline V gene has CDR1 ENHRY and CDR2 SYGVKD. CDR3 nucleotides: TGTGCCATCAGCCCCTCTTCTAGCGGGAGTCCCGATGAGCAGTTCTTC. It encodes CAISPSSSGSPDEQFF.

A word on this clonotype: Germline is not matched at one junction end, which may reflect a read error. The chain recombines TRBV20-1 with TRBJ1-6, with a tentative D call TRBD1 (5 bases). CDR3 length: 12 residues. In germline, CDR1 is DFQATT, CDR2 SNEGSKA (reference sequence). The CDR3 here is CSASDRGSLLHF. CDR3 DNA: TGCAGCGCTAGTGATAGGGGCTCACTCCTCCACTTT.

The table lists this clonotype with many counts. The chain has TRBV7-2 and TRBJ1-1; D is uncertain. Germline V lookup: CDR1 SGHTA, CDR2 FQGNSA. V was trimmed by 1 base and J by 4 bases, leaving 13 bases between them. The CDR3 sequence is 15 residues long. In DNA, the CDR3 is TGTGCCAGCAGCTTAGAAACGGGTCTGAGCACTGAAGCTTTCTTT. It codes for CASSLETGLSTEAFF.

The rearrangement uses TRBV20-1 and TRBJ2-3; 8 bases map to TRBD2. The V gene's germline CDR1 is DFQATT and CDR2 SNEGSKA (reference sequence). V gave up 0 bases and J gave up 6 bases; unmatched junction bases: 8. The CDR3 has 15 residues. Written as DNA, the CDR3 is TGCAGTGCTAGAGATATAGGGCGGGGGGTCGATACGCAGTATTTT. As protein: CSARDIGRGVDTQYF.

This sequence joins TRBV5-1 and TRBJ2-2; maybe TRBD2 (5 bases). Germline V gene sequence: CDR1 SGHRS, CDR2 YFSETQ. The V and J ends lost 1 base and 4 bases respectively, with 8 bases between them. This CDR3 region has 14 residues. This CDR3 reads CASSLWESTGELFF. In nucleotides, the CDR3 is TGCGCCAGCAGCTTGTGGGAGTCCACCGGGGAGCTGTTTTTT.

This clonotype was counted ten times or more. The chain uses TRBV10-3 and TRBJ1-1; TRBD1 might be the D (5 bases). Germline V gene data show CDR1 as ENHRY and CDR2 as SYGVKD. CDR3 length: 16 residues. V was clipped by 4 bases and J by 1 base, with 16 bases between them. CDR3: CAISGVGLGRNTEAFF. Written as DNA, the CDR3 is TGTGCCATCAGTGGGGTTGGACTGGGGCGGAACACTGAAGCTTTCTTT.

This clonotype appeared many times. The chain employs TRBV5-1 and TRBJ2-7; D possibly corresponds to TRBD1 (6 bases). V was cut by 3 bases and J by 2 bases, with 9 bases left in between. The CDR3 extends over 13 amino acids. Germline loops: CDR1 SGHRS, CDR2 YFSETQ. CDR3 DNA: TGCGCCAGCAGCTCGGACAGTGCCTACGAGCAGTACTTC. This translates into CASSSDSAYEQYF.

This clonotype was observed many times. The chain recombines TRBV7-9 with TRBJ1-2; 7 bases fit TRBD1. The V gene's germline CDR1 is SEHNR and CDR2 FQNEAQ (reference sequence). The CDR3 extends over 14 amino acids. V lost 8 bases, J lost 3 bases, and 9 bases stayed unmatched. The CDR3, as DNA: TGTGCCAGCGCCCTCGAGGGACAGTACTATGGCTACACCTTC. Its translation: CASALEGQYYGYTF. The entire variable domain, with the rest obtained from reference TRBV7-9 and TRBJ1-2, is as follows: DTGVSQNPRHKITKRGQNVTFRCDPISEHNRLYWYRQTLGQGPEFLTYFQNEAQLEKSRLLSDRFSAERPKGSFSTLEIQRTEQGDSAMYLCASALEGQYYGYTFGSGTRLTVV.

The CDR3 is CSATYLPGTSGRARGTDTQYF. CDR3 bases: TGCAGTGCTACCTACTTACCCGGGACTAGCGGGAGGGCCCGGGGCACAGATACGCAGTATTTT. V and J are TRBV20-1 and TRBJ2-3; 16 bases align to TRBD2. J gave up 1 base and V 4 bases, and 17 bases lay outside the gene matches. The CDR3 loop spans 21 amino acids. The germline gives CDR1 DFQATT, CDR2 SNEGSKA (reference sequence).

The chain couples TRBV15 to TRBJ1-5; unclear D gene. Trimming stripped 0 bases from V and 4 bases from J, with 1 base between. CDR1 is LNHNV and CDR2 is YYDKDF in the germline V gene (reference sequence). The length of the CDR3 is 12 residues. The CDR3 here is CATSRENQPQHF. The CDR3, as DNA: TGTGCCACCAGCAGAGAGAATCAGCCCCAGCATTTT.

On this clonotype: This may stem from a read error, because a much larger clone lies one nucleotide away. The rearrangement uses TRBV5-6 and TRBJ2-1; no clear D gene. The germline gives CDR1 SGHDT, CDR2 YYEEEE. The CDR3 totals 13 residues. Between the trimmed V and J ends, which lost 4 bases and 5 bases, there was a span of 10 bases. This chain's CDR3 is CASSSNADNEQFF. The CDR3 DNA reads TGTGCCAGCAGCAGCAATGCAGACAATGAGCAGTTCTTC.

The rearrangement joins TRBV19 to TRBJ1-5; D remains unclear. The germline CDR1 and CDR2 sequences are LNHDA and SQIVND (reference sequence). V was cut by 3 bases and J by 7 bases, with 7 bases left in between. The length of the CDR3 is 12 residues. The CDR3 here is CASSIAVQPQHF. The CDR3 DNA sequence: TGTGCCAGTAGTATCGCAGTACAGCCCCAGCATTTT.

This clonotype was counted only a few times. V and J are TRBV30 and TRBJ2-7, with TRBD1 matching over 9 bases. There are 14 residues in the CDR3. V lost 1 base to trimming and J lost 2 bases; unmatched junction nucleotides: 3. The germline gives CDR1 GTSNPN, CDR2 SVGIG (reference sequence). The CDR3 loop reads CAWSDGTGPYEQYF. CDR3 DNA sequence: TGTGCCTGGAGTGATGGGACAGGGCCCTACGAGCAGTACTTC.

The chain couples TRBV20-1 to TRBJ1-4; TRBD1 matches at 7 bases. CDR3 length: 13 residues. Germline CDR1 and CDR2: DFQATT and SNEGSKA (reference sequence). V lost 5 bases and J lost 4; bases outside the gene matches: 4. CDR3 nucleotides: TGCAGTGCTCGGGACAGAGTTAATGAAAAACTGTTTTTT. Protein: CSARDRVNEKLFF.

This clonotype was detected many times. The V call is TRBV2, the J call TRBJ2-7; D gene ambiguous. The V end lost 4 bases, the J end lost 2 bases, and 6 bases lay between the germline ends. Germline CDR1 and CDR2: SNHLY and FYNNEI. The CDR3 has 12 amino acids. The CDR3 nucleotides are TGTGCCAGCAGTGGAGCAGCCTACGAGCAGTACTTC. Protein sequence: CASSGAAYEQYF.

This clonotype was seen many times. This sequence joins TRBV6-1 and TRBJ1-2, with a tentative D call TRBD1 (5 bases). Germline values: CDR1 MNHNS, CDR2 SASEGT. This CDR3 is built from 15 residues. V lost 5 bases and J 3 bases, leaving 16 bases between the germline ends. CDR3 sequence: CASSRLRDGYYGYTF. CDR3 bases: TGTGCCAGCAGTCGACTCCGGGACGGATACTATGGCTACACCTTC.

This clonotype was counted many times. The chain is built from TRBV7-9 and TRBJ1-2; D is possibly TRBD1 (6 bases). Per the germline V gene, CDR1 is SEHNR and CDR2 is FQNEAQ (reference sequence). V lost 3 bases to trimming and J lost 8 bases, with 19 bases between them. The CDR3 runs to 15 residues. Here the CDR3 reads CASSLDGGAQGGYTF. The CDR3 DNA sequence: TGTGCCAGCAGCTTGGATGGGGGGGCGCAGGGGGGCTACACCTTC.

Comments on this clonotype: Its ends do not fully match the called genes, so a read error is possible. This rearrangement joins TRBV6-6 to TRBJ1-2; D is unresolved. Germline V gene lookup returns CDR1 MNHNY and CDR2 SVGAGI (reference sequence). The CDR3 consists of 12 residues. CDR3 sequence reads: CTSSYSGDGYIF. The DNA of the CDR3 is TGTACCAGCAGTTACTCTGGGGATGGCTACATCTTC.

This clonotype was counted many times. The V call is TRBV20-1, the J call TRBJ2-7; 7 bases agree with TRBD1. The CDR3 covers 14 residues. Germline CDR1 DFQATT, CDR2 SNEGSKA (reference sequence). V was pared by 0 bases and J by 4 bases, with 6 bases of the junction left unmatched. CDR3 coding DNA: TGCAGTGCTAGAGATTCAGAGGGGGCATACGAGCAGTACTTC. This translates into CSARDSEGAYEQYF.